This T cell receptor (beta chain) was recorded in a study of CD8 T cells in ankylosing spondylitis. Whole-study results and caveats: Apparently characteristic of ankylosing spondylitis blood was a TCR beta motif (roughly eight highly homologous variants). Reportedly, disease-linked clones are significantly enriched in ankylosing spondylitis patients' matched synovial fluid.

This clonotype was observed at least ten times. The target antigen is unknown. By quantitative 5'-RACE with molecular barcodes, the TCR beta libraries were made. TCRdb called the 5' RACE reads again in MiXCR, with one record for every CDR3 protein. This table has about 130,000 distinct CDR3 sequences, 6% to 8% appearing once. The receptor's source is a female donor with ankylosing spondylitis or in good health (not recorded which). The sequenced sample consisted of blood, either unsorted or a sorted T cell fraction (not recorded which).

CDR3 in DNA: TGTGCCATCGGGAGCGGGGGGGCTTGGGAGACCCAGTACTTC. This translates into CAIGSGGAWETQYF. The gene calls are TRBV10-3 and TRBJ2-5, with 10 bases identical to TRBD2. This CDR3 is built from 14 residues. From germline, CDR1 is ENHRY and CDR2 SYGVKD. V was clipped by 8 bases and J by 5 bases; unmatched bases: 8.